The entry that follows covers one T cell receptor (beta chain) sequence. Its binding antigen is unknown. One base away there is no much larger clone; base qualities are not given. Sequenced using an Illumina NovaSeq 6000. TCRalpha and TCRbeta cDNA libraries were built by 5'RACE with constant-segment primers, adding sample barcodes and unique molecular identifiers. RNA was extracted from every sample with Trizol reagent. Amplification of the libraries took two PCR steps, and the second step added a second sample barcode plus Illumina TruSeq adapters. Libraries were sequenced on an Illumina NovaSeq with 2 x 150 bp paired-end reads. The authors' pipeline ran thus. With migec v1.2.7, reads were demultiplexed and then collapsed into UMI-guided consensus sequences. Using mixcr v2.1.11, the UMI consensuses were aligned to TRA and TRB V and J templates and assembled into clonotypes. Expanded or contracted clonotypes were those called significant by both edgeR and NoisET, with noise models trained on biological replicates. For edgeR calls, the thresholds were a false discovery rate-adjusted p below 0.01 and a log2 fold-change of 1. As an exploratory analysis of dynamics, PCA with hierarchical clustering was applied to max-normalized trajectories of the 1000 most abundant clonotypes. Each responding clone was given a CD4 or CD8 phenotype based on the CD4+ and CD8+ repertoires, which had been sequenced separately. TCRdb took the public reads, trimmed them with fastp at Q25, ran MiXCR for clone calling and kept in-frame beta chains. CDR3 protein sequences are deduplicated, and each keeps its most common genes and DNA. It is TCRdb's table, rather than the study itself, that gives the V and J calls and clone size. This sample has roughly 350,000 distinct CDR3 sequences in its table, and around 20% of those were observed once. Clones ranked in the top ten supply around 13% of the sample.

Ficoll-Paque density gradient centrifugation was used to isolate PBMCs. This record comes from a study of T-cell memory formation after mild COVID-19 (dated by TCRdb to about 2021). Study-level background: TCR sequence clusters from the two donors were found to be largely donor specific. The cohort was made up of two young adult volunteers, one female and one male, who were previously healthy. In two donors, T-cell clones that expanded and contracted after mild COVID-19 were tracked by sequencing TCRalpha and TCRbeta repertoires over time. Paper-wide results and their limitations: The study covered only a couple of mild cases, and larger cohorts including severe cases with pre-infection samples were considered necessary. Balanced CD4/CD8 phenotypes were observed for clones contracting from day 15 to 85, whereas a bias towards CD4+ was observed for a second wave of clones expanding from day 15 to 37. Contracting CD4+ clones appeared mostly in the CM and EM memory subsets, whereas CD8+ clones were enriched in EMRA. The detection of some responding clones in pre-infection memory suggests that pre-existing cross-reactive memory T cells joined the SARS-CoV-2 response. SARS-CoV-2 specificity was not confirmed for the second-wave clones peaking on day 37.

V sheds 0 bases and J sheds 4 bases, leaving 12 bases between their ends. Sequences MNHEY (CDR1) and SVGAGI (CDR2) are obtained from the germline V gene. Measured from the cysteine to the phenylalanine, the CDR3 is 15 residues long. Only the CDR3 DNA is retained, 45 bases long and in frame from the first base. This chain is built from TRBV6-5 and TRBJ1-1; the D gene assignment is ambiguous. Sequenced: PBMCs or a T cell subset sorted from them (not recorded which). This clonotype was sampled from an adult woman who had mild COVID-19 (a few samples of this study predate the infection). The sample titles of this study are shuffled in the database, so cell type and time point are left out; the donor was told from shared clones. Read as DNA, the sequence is TGTGCCAGCAGTTACTCCGCCGGAGGTAGCACTGAAGCTTTCTTT. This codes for CASSYSAGGSTEAFF.